This T cell receptor beta chain was documented in a study of blood T cell repertoires in COVID-19. In the original workflow: Estimated nucleated cell counts came from reference gene primer amplification. TCRdb's table, derived via immunoSEQ multiplex PCR, lists solely in-frame clones and lacks some. V, J and clone size are those of that table, while D and trimming were read from the DNA. The sample records 300,000 or so clones, approximately 84% being singletons. Everyone who took part was roughly 18 to 89 years old, and they came from 24 US areas. V shed 6 bases, J shed 4 bases, and the junction held 8 bases outside the gene matches. The CDR3 has 15 residues. Germline CDR1 is SEHNR and CDR2 is FQNEAQ (reference sequence).

The chain employs TRBV7-9 and TRBJ2-5; 10 bases are a match to TRBD1. The sample comprised PBMCs or T cells enriched from blood (not recorded which). The TCR sequence derives from a woman in her 30s who had recovered from COVID-19. The CDR3 here is CASRPAGTGVETQYF. DNA for the CDR3: TGTGCCAGCAGACCGGCCGGGACAGGGGTAGAGACCCAGTACTTC.